These 14 T cell receptor beta chains came from one sample sequenced in a study of OX40 agonist ivuxolimab in advanced cancers. Clones were sequenced by immunoSEQ multiplex PCR, and TCRdb holds only the in-frame ones, with some missing. The sample shows tens of thousands of clones, around four fifths of them seen only once. This specimen was CD4+ or CD8+ T cells sorted from blood, taken in a trial of the OX40 agonist ivuxolimab. These receptors all come from an adult with an advanced solid tumor such as melanoma, head and neck, liver or kidney cancer.

This sequence joins TRBV11-3 and TRBJ2-5, with 12 nucleotides matching TRBD2. Trimming took 7 bases from V and 5 from J; bases not matched to a gene: 11. This CDR3 spans 16 amino acids. CDR1 and CDR2 from the germline V gene are SGHNT and YENEEA. As DNA, the CDR3 is TGTGCCAGCACCCAAACAGGACTAGCGGGAATGGAGACCCAGTACTTC. This encodes CASTQTGLAGMETQYF.

The V gene is TRBV7-2, the J gene TRBJ2-1, with 7 bases matching TRBD2. The V gene end was trimmed by 5 bases and the J gene end by 5 bases; junction bases not matched to a gene: 18. CDR1 and CDR2 (germline): SGHTA, FQGNSA. The CDR3 contains 18 residues. CDR3 region: CASSVETSVNLGDNEQFF. CDR3 coding DNA: TGTGCCAGCAGCGTGGAAACTAGCGTTAATCTGGGGGACAATGAGCAGTTCTTC.

The table lists this clone with a few counts. The chain is built from TRBV28 and TRBJ2-1; a weak D match, TRBD2 (5 bases). CDR3 length: 13 residues. The germline gives CDR1 MDHEN, CDR2 SYDVKM. V lost 3 bases and J lost 6, with 9 bases in between. The CDR3 region has the DNA TGTGCCAGCAGTTTTGTGGGAGTCAATGAGCAGTTCTTC. This encodes CASSFVGVNEQFF.

This CDR3 is CVLGGVGYGYTF. The DNA for the CDR3 is TGTGTCTTGGGGGGCGTCGGTTATGGCTACACCTTC. This chain connects TRBV18 to TRBJ1-2, with a tentative D call TRBD1 (6 bases). This CDR3 has 12 amino acids. Germline lookup yields CDR1 KGHSH and CDR2 LQKENI.

The chain has TRBV2 and TRBJ2-1; 7 positions agree with TRBD1. The CDR3 consists of 17 residues. From germline, CDR1 is SNHLY and CDR2 FYNNEI. J lost 9 bases, V lost 7 bases, and 21 bases had no gene match. The CDR3 bases are TGTGCCAGCATAACCACCAAGGCAGGGACAGCGGTAGGTGAGCAGTTCTTC. This encodes CASITTKAGTAVGEQFF.

This clone was found once. The chain is built from TRBV5-1 and TRBJ1-5, with D maybe TRBD1 (6 bases). This CDR3 spans 15 amino acids. V lost 3 bases and J 5 bases, leaving 15 bases between the germline ends. CDR1 SGHRS and CDR2 YFSETQ come from the germline V gene. DNA of the CDR3: TGCGCCAGCAGCTGGCAGGGGTCTCCGGATCAGCCCCAGCATTTT. This sequence encodes CASSWQGSPDQPQHF.

The sample holds a few counts of this clone. The rearrangement links TRBV7-8 to TRBJ2-5; 10 bases align to TRBD2. The CDR3 loop spans 18 amino acids. Trimming took 1 base from V and 5 from J; bases not matched to a gene: 13. CDR1 and CDR2 from the germline V gene are SGHVS and FQNEAQ. The CDR3 loop is CASSLGASLAGMRETQYF. The DNA for the CDR3 is TGTGCCAGCAGCTTAGGGGCCTCACTAGCGGGAATGCGGGAGACCCAGTACTTC.

The chain links TRBV19 to TRBJ2-1; 7 bases align to TRBD2. The CDR3 covers 15 residues. Germline V gene data show CDR1 as LNHDA and CDR2 as SQIVND (reference sequence). J was trimmed by 0 bases and V by 5 bases; bases with no gene match: 4. The CDR3 nucleotides are TGTGCCAGTAGTCCGCGACTAGCCTCCTACAATGAGCAGTTCTTC. Residues: CASSPRLASYNEQFF.

The V call is TRBV20-1, the J call TRBJ1-2, with no clear D. The CDR3 length is 9 residues. V lost 6 bases, J lost 6 bases, and 5 bases lay in between. Germline V gene data show CDR1 as DFQATT and CDR2 as SNEGSKA (reference sequence). As DNA, the CDR3 is TGCAGTGCCCCGAATGGCTACACCTTC. This gives the protein CSAPNGYTF.

The rearrangement uses TRBV7-2 and TRBJ1-1; D perhaps matches TRBD1 (5 bases). The germline gives CDR1 SGHTA, CDR2 FQGNSA. CDR3 length: 12 residues. Trimming took off 6 bases at V and 6 bases at J, with 11 bases between the two ends. CDR3 bases: TGTGCCAGCAGACCAGACAGTGCTGAAGCTTTCTTT. Its protein product is CASRPDSAEAFF.

The genes are TRBV5-4 and TRBJ2-7; 9 bases map to TRBD2. The V gene's germline CDR1 is SGHNT and CDR2 YYREEE (reference sequence). The CDR3 is 15 amino acids. V gave up 0 bases and J gave up 2 bases; unmatched junction bases: 3. CDR3 in amino acids: CASSLVLAGTYEQYF. CDR3 DNA sequence: TGTGCCAGCAGCTTGGTACTAGCGGGTACCTACGAGCAGTACTTC.

Points on this clone: The junction and the germline gene differ at one end; a read error may be behind it. The chain recombines TRBV19 with TRBJ2-3; D might be TRBD1 (7 bases). Germline V lookup: CDR1 LNHDA, CDR2 SQIVND (reference sequence). CDR3 size: 16 residues. The CDR3 sequence is CASSIVPGGGTYTQYF. CDR3 sequence (DNA): TGTGCCAGTAGTATAGTCCCAGGGGGAGGCACATATACGCAGTATTTT.

This chain connects TRBV15 to TRBJ1-2; D is unclear. From germline, CDR1 is LNHNV and CDR2 YYDKDF (reference sequence). The CDR3 length is 14 residues. Trimming took 3 bases from V and 2 from J, leaving 10 bases between them. Here the CDR3 DNA reads TGTGCCACCAGCAGGAAGGGATTGAACTATGGCTACACCTTC. This translates into CATSRKGLNYGYTF.

Only one count was recorded for this clone. The chain is built from TRBV11-2 and TRBJ2-3, with 10 bases that match TRBD2. With 6 bases clipped from V and 12 bases from J, the junction kept 15 bases outside the gene matches. Looked up from germline, CDR1 is SGHAT and CDR2 is FQNNGV. CDR3 length: 15 residues. The CDR3 region has the DNA TGTGCCAGCAGACCACTTAGCGGGAGGCCGTGGTCCCAGTATTTT. It yields the protein CASRPLSGRPWSQYF.